This T cell receptor (beta chain) originates from a study of blood T cells in healthy people across ages. General study findings and limits: Expanded clonotype shifts may have been confounded, as the donors had an unknown CMV status. Naive T cell percentage strongly correlated with TCR beta diversity.

The germline gives CDR1 LNHNV, CDR2 YYDKDF (reference sequence). V gave up 1 base and J gave up 6 bases, with 16 bases separating them. This CDR3 is built from 16 residues. On this clonotype itself: The antigen is unknown.

Through a sample-barcoded 5' primer and a J-beta primer mix, a second PCR was run for roughly 7 to 12 cycles. Every single cDNA molecule received a tag from a template-switch adaptor with 12 random nucleotides. TCRdb redid the calling of the 5' RACE reads with MiXCR, one entry per CDR3 protein. This sample has 800,000 to 1,300,000 distinct CDR3 sequences, with under 30% found just once. A further study also used this sample, focusing on T cells of mothers and their children. That study reports: Material was donated by three healthy Caucasian mothers and their six children.

The sequencing sample was made of blood. This TCR derives from a girl under 10 years old in good health. V and J are TRBV15 and TRBJ2-1; unclear D gene. The CDR3 DNA follows: TGTGCCACCAGCAGAGTCCGGCAGGCACCCCTCAATGAGCAGTTCTTC. Residues: CATSRVRQAPLNEQFF. The variable domain in full, with the rest retrieved from reference TRBV15 and TRBJ2-1, is DAMVIQNPRYQVTQFGKPVTLSCSQTLNHNVMYWYQQKSSQAPKLLFHYYDKDFNNEADTPDNFQSRRPNTSFCFLDIRSPGLGDTAMYLCATSRVRQAPLNEQFFGPGTRLTVL.